This T cell receptor beta chain appears in the sequencing data of a study of blood T cell repertoires in COVID-19. In the study overall: COVID-19 samples, acute and convalescent, were from the United States, Italy and Spain. Sample material is recorded as cDNA or gDNA derived from T cells, B-cell-depleted T cells, or PBMCs.

V lost 4 bases, J lost 3 bases, and 13 bases lay in between. The CDR3 contains 14 residues. The authors' processing: Amplification of reference gene primers was used by the study to estimate nucleated cell counts. Generated by immunoSEQ multiplex PCR, the TCRdb table keeps only in-frame clones and is missing some. The D gene and trimming were derived from the DNA, and the V and J assignments and clone size from that table. This table holds about 210,000 clones, around nine tenths found once. This chain uses TRBV23-1 with TRBJ2-7; D possibly corresponds to TRBD1 (5 bases). TRBV23-1 is filed as an ORF, its function uncertain. This clonotype originated in a man between 35 and 55 years old with acute or convalescent COVID-19. The sequenced sample consisted of peripheral blood. CDR3 residues: CASSPSSRDYEQYF. In DNA, the CDR3 is TGCGCCAGCAGTCCATCGAGCAGGGACTACGAGCAGTACTTC.